The entry below gives a single TCR beta chain sequence along with its context. The data were produced by immunoSEQ multiplex PCR, yet TCRdb's version contains in-frame clones alone and is incomplete. The repertoire holds roughly 72,000 clones, with more than 85% as singletons. The data originate from a study of technical replicates of blood from a few donors. The specimen sequenced was T cells isolated from PBMCs. The sequence came from a human donor in good health.

CDR3 region: CASSLMGGYGYTF. The CDR3 DNA reads as TGTGCCAGCAGCTTAATGGGGGGCTATGGCTACACCTTC. This chain uses TRBV7-3 with TRBJ1-2, with a weak D call TRBD1 (5 bases). V was clipped by 1 base and J by 4 bases, with 7 bases between them. The CDR3 runs to 13 residues. In germline, CDR1 is SGHTA, CDR2 FQGTGA.